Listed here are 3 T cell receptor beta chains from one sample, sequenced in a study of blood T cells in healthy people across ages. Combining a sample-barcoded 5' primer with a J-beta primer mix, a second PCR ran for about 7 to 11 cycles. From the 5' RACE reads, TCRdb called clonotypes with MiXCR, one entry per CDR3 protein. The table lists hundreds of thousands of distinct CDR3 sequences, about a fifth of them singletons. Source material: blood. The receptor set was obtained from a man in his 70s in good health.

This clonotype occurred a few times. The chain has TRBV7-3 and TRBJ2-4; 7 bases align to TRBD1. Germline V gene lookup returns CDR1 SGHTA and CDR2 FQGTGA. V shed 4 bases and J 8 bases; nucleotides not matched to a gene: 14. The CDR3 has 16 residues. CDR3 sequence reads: CASSSTGQAGRDIQYF. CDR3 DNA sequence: TGTGCCAGCAGCTCCACAGGACAGGCAGGAAGGGACATTCAGTACTTC.

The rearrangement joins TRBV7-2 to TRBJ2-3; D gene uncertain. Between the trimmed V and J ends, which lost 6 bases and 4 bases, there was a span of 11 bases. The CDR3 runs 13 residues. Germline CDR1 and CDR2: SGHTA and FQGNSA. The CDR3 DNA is TGTGCCAGCAGACCTTCCGCGTCAGATACGCAGTATTTT. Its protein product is CASRPSASDTQYF.

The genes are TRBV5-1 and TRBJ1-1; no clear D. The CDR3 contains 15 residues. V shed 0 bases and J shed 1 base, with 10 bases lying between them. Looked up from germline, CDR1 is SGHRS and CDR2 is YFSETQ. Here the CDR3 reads CASSLVWAGNTEAFF. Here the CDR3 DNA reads TGCGCCAGCAGCTTGGTTTGGGCCGGGAACACTGAAGCTTTCTTT.